This T cell receptor beta chain was profiled in a study of blood T cell repertoires in COVID-19. As for the study in general: Donors in the United States, Italy and Spain gave samples during acute or convalescent COVID-19. Sources were T cells, B-cell-depleted T cells, or PBMCs; the material itself was cDNA or gDNA.

This clone was detected only once. The CDR3 loop spans 15 amino acids. Trimming left V 3 bases short and J 0 bases short, with 11 bases between. CDR1 is SGHAT, CDR2 FQNNGV, per germline. As originally analysed: Cell counts per sample came from amplifying reference gene primers. Only in-frame clones appear in the TCRdb table, and some are missing; sequencing was by immunoSEQ multiplex PCR. The V and J calls and clone size are taken from that table; D and trimming were inferred from the DNA. The table lists 150,000 to 200,000 clones, more than 75% of them singletons. The sequence derives from a man in his 70s with acute or convalescent COVID-19. Sequencing used peripheral blood. This chain uses TRBV11-2 with TRBJ1-1; a possible D gene is TRBD1 (5 bases). CDR3 loop: CASSLTGTLNTEAFF. In nucleotides, the CDR3 is TGTGCCAGCAGCTTGACCGGGACTTTGAACACTGAAGCTTTCTTT.